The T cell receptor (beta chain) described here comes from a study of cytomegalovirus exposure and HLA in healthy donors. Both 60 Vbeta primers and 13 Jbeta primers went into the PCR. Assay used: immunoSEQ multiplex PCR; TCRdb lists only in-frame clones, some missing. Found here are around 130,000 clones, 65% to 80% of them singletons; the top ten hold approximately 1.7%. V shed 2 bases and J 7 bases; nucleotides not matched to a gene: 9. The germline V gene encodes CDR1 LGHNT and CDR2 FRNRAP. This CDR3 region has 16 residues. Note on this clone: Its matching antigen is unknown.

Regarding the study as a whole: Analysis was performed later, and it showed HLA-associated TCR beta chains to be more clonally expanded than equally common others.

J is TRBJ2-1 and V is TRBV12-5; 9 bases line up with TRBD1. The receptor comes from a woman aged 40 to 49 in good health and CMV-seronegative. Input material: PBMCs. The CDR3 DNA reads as TGTGCTAGTGGTTTGCCAACCGGGACAGGGCGAAATGAGCAGTTCTTC. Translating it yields CASGLPTGTGRNEQFF.